One TCR beta chain is described in this entry. What it binds is not known. Germline and junction disagree at one end, which may indicate a read error. This CDR3 region has 15 residues. Germline V gene lookup returns CDR1 SNHLY and CDR2 FYNNEI. The second PCR ran about 6 to 11 cycles with a sample-barcoded 5' primer and J-beta primers. The authors tagged each cDNA molecule using a template-switch adaptor with 12 random nucleotides. Per sample, CDR3-containing paired-end reads numbered at least 3 million. TCRdb re-derived calls from the 5' RACE reads in MiXCR, one entry per CDR3 protein. Among about 1,500,000 distinct CDR3 sequences listed, 28% were seen once. These data originate in a study of blood T cells in healthy people across ages. Per individual sample, total RNA of at least 5.5 micrograms was extracted. Notes on the study in general: Naive T cell percentage by flow cytometry tracked strongly with beta diversity.

Specimen: blood. The gene calls are TRBV2 and TRBJ2-5, with D maybe TRBD2 (6 bases). This receptor was taken from a woman between 25 and 40 years old in good health. CDR3 loop: CASTRGPTGRQTRYF. CDR3 coding DNA: TGTGCCAGCACAAGAGGGCCAACGGGGAGGCAGACCCGGTACTTC. Full variable domain (outside the CDR3, taken from reference TRBV2 and TRBJ2-5): EPEVTQTPSHQVTQMGQEVILRCVPISNHLYFYWYRQILGQKVEFLVSFYNNEISEKSEIFDDQFSVERPDGSNFTLKIRSTKLEDSAMYFCASTRGPTGRQTRYFGPGTRLLVL.